Sequencing of this T cell receptor beta chain was carried out in a study of blood T cells in healthy people across ages. V gave up 6 bases and J gave up 4 bases, with 21 bases separating them. This CDR3 is built from 16 residues. Primed by a sample-barcoded 5' primer and a J-beta primer mix, a second PCR proceeded for 7 to 11 cycles. MiXCR, applied by TCRdb to the 5' RACE reads, yields one record per CDR3 protein. The sample yields over 1,200,000 distinct CDR3 sequences, around 59% seen once. The sequenced sample consisted of blood. V and J are TRBV12-3 or TRBV12-4 and TRBJ2-5, with D perhaps matching TRBD2 (6 bases). This TCR was sampled from a man aged 18 to 29 in good health. The CDR3 loop is CASRPESWGGLETQYF. In DNA, the CDR3 is TGTGCCAGCAGGCCCGAGAGTTGGGGAGGCTTAGAGACCCAGTACTTC.